This note documents a single T cell receptor beta chain sequence. The germline V gene has CDR1 SGHTA and CDR2 FQGNSA. This CDR3 contains 14 residues. The V gene end was trimmed by 5 bases and the J gene end by 4 bases; junction bases not matched to a gene: 2. The sample originates from a study of blood T cell repertoires in COVID-19. Per the authors' pipeline: From reference gene primer amplification, estimates of nucleated cell counts were derived. The assay was immunoSEQ multiplex PCR, and TCRdb's table has in-frame clones only and misses some. From that table come the V and J calls and clone size; the DNA was used to work out D and trimming. The table includes some 150,000 clones, 80% to 90% detected once.

V usage is TRBV7-2 and J usage is TRBJ2-5; 12 nucleotides agree with TRBD2. The sequence derives from an older woman with COVID-19, enrolled during active disease. Sequencing input: peripheral blood. CDR3 region: CASSGLAGIETQYF. Written as DNA, the CDR3 is TGTGCCAGCAGCGGACTAGCGGGGATAGAGACCCAGTACTTC.